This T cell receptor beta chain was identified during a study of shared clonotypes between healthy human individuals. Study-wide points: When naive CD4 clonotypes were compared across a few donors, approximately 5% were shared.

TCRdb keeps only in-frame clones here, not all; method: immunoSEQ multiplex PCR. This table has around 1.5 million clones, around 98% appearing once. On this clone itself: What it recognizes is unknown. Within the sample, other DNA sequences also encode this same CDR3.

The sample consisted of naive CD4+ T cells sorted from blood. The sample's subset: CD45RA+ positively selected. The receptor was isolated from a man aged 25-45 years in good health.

CDR3 DNA sequence: TGTGCCAGCAGCTCGCTACAGGGAAACACCATATATTTT. Translating it yields CASSSLQGNTIYF. The chain is built from TRBV5-4 and TRBJ1-3; D not resolved. The germline gives CDR1 SGHNT, CDR2 YYREEE (reference sequence). V lost 3 bases and J lost 4, with 8 bases in between. CDR3 length equals 13 residues.